Below are 19 T cell receptor beta chains sequenced from a single sample in a study of cytomegalovirus exposure and HLA in healthy donors. The study ran its PCR with 60 Vbeta and 13 Jbeta primers. TCRdb's table, derived via immunoSEQ multiplex PCR, lists solely in-frame clones and lacks some. The sample consists of about 110,000 clones, 67% of them appearing once. Sample: PBMCs. The origin of the receptors is a man aged 18 to 29 in good health and CMV-seropositive.

This clone was observed a few times. The rearrangement joins TRBV5-4 to TRBJ1-4; D is unclear. V lost 2 bases and J 0 bases, leaving 8 bases between the germline ends. The CDR3 covers 15 residues. Germline V CDR1 and CDR2: SGHNT, YYREEE (reference sequence). CDR3 DNA sequence: TGTGCCAGCAGCTTCAAGCCCACAACTAATGAAAAACTGTTTTTT. The encoded protein is CASSFKPTTNEKLFF.

This clone was recorded a few times. The chain has TRBV5-1 and TRBJ1-3; TRBD1 is a possible D gene (6 bases). Germline-derived CDR1 and CDR2 are SGHRS and YFSETQ. The CDR3 loop spans 17 amino acids. V was trimmed by 0 bases and J by 2 bases, leaving 15 bases between them. The DNA of the CDR3 is TGCGCCAGCAGCTTGGCCCAGACAGGTACTGCTGGAAACACCATATATTTT. It encodes CASSLAQTGTAGNTIYF.

The V and J genes are TRBV14 and TRBJ1-4; D is undetermined. V was cut by 0 bases and J by 4 bases, with 12 bases left in between. The CDR3 contains 16 residues. Per germline, CDR1 SGHDN and CDR2 FVKESK. This chain's CDR3 is CASSQDTGGYNEKLFF. The CDR3 nucleotides read TGTGCCAGCAGCCAAGATACGGGAGGGTATAATGAAAAACTGTTTTTT.

This clone appeared a few times. The gene calls are TRBV6-5 and TRBJ1-1; D is unresolved. The V and J ends lost 2 bases and 1 base respectively, with 5 bases between them. The CDR3 is 13 amino acids. Germline V CDR1 and CDR2: MNHEY, SVGAGI. The CDR3 sequence: CASSYTRNTEAFF. As DNA, the CDR3 is TGTGCCAGCAGTTACACGAGGAACACTGAAGCTTTCTTT.

The chain recombines TRBV6-1 with TRBJ2-7; 9 bases match TRBD1. Trimming cost V 6 bases and J 7 bases; bases outside gene matches: 7. CDR3 size: 13 residues. The germline gives CDR1 MNHNS, CDR2 SASEGT. The CDR3 DNA reads TGTGCCAGCAGCCAACAGGGGGCGGAGGAGCAGTACTTC. This sequence encodes CASSQQGAEEQYF.

The J gene is TRBJ2-5, the V gene TRBV7-9; D unresolved. The V end was cut by 0 bases, the J end by 1 base, with 6 bases between. The CDR3 runs 14 residues. The germline V gene encodes CDR1 SEHNR and CDR2 FQNEAQ (reference sequence). This CDR3 is CASSLAGSQETQYF. The CDR3 coding sequence is TGTGCCAGCAGCTTAGCGGGCAGCCAAGAGACCCAGTACTTC. The whole variable domain, filled in from reference TRBV7-9 and TRBJ2-5, reads DTGVSQNPRHKITKRGQNVTFRCDPISEHNRLYWYRQTLGQGPEFLTYFQNEAQLEKSRLLSDRFSAERPKGSFSTLEIQRTEQGDSAMYLCASSLAGSQETQYFGPGTRLLVL.

The CDR3 region has the DNA TGTGCCAGCAGCCAATCGTCGGACAGTTCACGGCCCCAGCATTTT. It encodes CASSQSSDSSRPQHF. The chain links TRBV16 to TRBJ1-5, with D possibly being TRBD1 (6 bases). Germline CDR1 and CDR2: KGHSY and FQNENV. The CDR3 covers 15 residues. Trimming cost V 0 bases and J 9 bases, with 15 bases left between them.

The rearrangement joins TRBV2 to TRBJ2-5; 7 nucleotides agree with TRBD1. Trimming cost V 6 bases and J 5 bases; bases outside gene matches: 9. The CDR3 spans 14 residues. CDR1 is SNHLY, CDR2 FYNNEI, per germline. This CDR3 reads CASRAGGWRETQYF. As DNA, the CDR3 is TGTGCCAGCAGGGCAGGGGGTTGGCGGGAGACCCAGTACTTC.

The chain is built from TRBV6-5 and TRBJ2-5; TRBD1 aligns across 8 bases. J gave up 5 bases and V 2 bases, and 7 bases lay outside the gene matches. CDR3 length equals 15 residues. Germline V gives CDR1 MNHEY, CDR2 SVGAGI. CDR3 region: CASSYLPTGGETQYF. CDR3 DNA: TGTGCCAGCAGTTACCTACCTACAGGGGGGGAGACCCAGTACTTC.

The chain links TRBV30 to TRBJ2-3, with 7 bases aligning to TRBD2. Germline CDR1 GTSNPN, CDR2 SVGIG (reference sequence). The J segment lost 4 bases and the V segment lost 1 base, leaving 2 bases of the junction unmatched. CDR3 length equals 13 residues. In nucleotides, the CDR3 is TGTGCCTGGAGTGGTGGGGGGGCAGATACGCAGTATTTT. Protein sequence: CAWSGGGADTQYF.

The CDR3 reads CASSYSGTGERTGELFF. The CDR3 nucleotides are TGTGCCAGCTCATACAGCGGGACAGGGGAAAGGACCGGGGAGCTGTTTTTT. This rearrangement joins TRBV18 to TRBJ2-2, with 10 bases identical to TRBD1. Unmatched junction bases numbered 11, after V lost 5 bases and J lost 5 bases. Germline CDR1 is KGHSH and CDR2 is LQKENI. The CDR3 totals 17 residues.

The gene calls are TRBV28 and TRBJ2-2; TRBD1 might be the D (5 bases). The V end lost 7 bases, the J end lost 6 bases, and 15 bases lay between the germline ends. CDR3 length equals 14 residues. Per germline, CDR1 MDHEN and CDR2 SYDVKM. The CDR3 sequence is CASIGHNLAGELFF. The CDR3 DNA is TGTGCCAGCATAGGACACAACCTGGCCGGGGAGCTGTTTTTT.

This chain joins TRBV4-1 and TRBJ2-7; 11 nucleotides agree with TRBD1. The germline gives CDR1 MGHRA, CDR2 YSYEKL. The CDR3 has 16 residues. V was pared by 3 bases and J by 6 bases, with 10 bases of the junction left unmatched. CDR3 region: CASSQGRTGGFGEQYV. For the CDR3, the DNA is TGCGCCAGCAGCCAGGGCCGGACAGGGGGCTTTGGCGAGCAGTACGTC.

This clone showed up just a few times. V usage is TRBV5-6 and J usage is TRBJ2-1, with 8 bases identical to TRBD2. Germline CDR1 is SGHDT and CDR2 is YYEEEE. V gave up 2 bases and J gave up 6 bases; unmatched junction bases: 7. The CDR3 totals 15 residues. The CDR3 region is CASSFGLAGFNEQFF. The CDR3 DNA is TGTGCCAGCAGCTTTGGACTAGCAGGTTTCAATGAGCAGTTCTTC.

The V call is TRBV4-1, the J call TRBJ2-5, with TRBD2 matching over 8 bases. V lost 3 bases, J lost 5 bases, and 2 bases stayed unmatched. The CDR3 has 13 residues. Germline loops: CDR1 MGHRA, CDR2 YSYEKL. CDR3 amino acids: CASSHRLAETQYF. Written as DNA, the CDR3 is TGCGCCAGCAGCCACCGACTAGCGGAGACCCAGTACTTC.

In this sample, this clone turned up a few times. The V call is TRBV7-2, the J call TRBJ1-2, with 12 bases matching TRBD1. V lost 1 base and J lost 2; bases outside the gene matches: 8. Germline loops: CDR1 SGHTA, CDR2 FQGNSA. This CDR3 region has 18 residues. The chain's CDR3 is CASSLGWGQGARNYGYTF. In DNA form, the CDR3 reads TGTGCCAGCAGCTTAGGCTGGGGACAGGGGGCGCGGAACTATGGCTACACCTTC.

The chain employs TRBV30 and TRBJ2-7, with D possibly matching TRBD1 (5 bases). V was shortened by 2 bases and J by 4 bases, with 9 bases between the two germline ends. The CDR3 extends over 12 amino acids. Germline V gives CDR1 GTSNPN, CDR2 SVGIG (reference sequence). CDR3 sequence reads: CAWSKTEYEQYF. For the CDR3, the DNA is TGTGCCTGGAGTAAGACAGAATACGAGCAGTACTTC.

This rearrangement joins TRBV2 to TRBJ2-5, with 9 bases matching TRBD1. With the DNA end fitting TRBJ2-7 better, the J assignment may be wrong. CDR1 is SNHLY, CDR2 FYNNEI, per germline. CDR3 length equals 13 residues. CDR3 in amino acids: CASRDRGGAEQYF. The DNA for the CDR3 is TGTGCCAGCAGGGACAGGGGTGGTGCCGAGCAGTACTTC.

The chain couples TRBV5-1 to TRBJ2-3; 10 bases match TRBD1. Germline-derived CDR1 and CDR2 are SGHRS and YFSETQ. Germline trimming cut 4 bases from V and 0 bases from J; bases unmatched to any gene: 5. The CDR3 spans 16 residues. In nucleotides, the CDR3 is TGCGCCAGCAGCCCGGGACAGGGGTCTAGCACAGATACGCAGTATTTT. It codes for CASSPGQGSSTDTQYF.